This T cell receptor (beta chain) came from a study of T-cell reconstitution after alpha-beta-depleted transplantation in children. Overall study findings and caveats: Diversity and T-cell counts at one year after transplant derived mostly from new T cells. Alpha-beta T cells about two months after transplant reportedly derived from several hundred expanded graft clones.

CDR1 is DFQATT, CDR2 SNEGSKA, per germline (reference sequence). The CDR3 is made up of 14 amino acids. J lost 1 base, V lost 3 bases, and 3 bases had no gene match. As for this clonotype: Its target is unknown.

The library targeted TCRbeta and was prepared with unique molecular identifiers. TCRdb redid the calling of the PCR reads with MiXCR, one entry per CDR3 protein. The sample gives about 240,000 distinct CDR3 sequences, roughly 25% of which show up once; approximately 2.5% is in the top ten. This specimen consisted of PBMCs, obtained before TCRalphabeta/CD19-depleted stem cell transplant. The receptor's source is a girl between 2 and 10 years old with Fanconi anemia, due to receive a stem cell transplant. The chain recombines TRBV20-1 with TRBJ2-5, with TRBD2 matching 9 bases. The CDR3 loop is CSARGTSSQETQYF. The CDR3 DNA reads as TGCAGTGCTAGGGGGACTAGCAGCCAAGAGACCCAGTACTTC.